Each of the 13 T cell receptor beta chains below was sequenced from the same sample in a study of blood T cell repertoires in COVID-19. The table came from immunoSEQ multiplex PCR; TCRdb's copy has only in-frame clones and leaves some out. The table includes some 150,000 clones, approximately 85% detected once. Material for sequencing was peripheral blood. These TCRs come from a man aged 55 to 69 with COVID-19, enrolled during active disease.

The genes are TRBV11-2 and TRBJ2-3; D is possibly TRBD2 (6 bases). V was clipped by 6 bases and J by 3 bases, with 13 bases between them. CDR3 size: 14 residues. From germline, CDR1 is SGHAT and CDR2 FQNNGV. In DNA, the CDR3 is TGTGCCAGCAGTCTCACCCGGGGGACAGATACGCAGTATTTT. Its protein is CASSLTRGTDTQYF.

The chain links TRBV6-5 to TRBJ1-6; D ambiguous. Looked up from germline, CDR1 is MNHEY and CDR2 is SVGAGI. The CDR3 runs to 16 residues. Trimming removed 0 bases from V and 9 bases from J, with 15 bases in between. The CDR3 DNA follows: TGTGCCAGCAGTTACTCGAGACTCTCTTTGGGTTCACCCCTCCACTTT. Translating gives CASSYSRLSLGSPLHF.

The J gene is TRBJ1-1, the V gene TRBV6-1, with a tentative D call TRBD1 (6 bases). Looked up from germline, CDR1 is MNHNS and CDR2 is SASEGT. V lost 2 bases and J 4 bases, leaving 20 bases between the germline ends. The CDR3 covers 17 residues. CDR3: CASSENFLGRGTTEAFF. The CDR3, as DNA: TGTGCCAGCAGTGAAAATTTTTTGGGCAGGGGAACCACTGAAGCTTTCTTT.

V usage is TRBV7-9 and J usage is TRBJ1-2, with unresolved D. V dropped 0 bases and J dropped 1 base, with 12 bases sitting between them. Per germline, CDR1 SEHNR and CDR2 FQNEAQ (reference sequence). The length of the CDR3 is 16 residues. The CDR3 DNA reads TGTGCCAGCAGCTTAGCGGACGGGAAGGTTAACTATGGCTACACCTTC. Translating it yields CASSLADGKVNYGYTF.

The rearrangement uses TRBV5-5 and TRBJ2-4; no clear D gene. Between the trimmed V and J ends, which lost 0 bases and 3 bases, there was a span of 13 bases. Germline lookup yields CDR1 SGHKS and CDR2 YYEKEE (reference sequence). The CDR3 has 16 residues. CDR3 sequence reads: CASSLEDNQVKNIQYF. CDR3 DNA: TGTGCCAGCAGCTTGGAAGACAACCAGGTCAAAAACATTCAGTACTTC.

The CDR3 region is CASSSPGQNNQPQHF. In DNA form, the CDR3 reads TGTGCCAGTAGTTCGCCCGGACAGAACAATCAGCCCCAGCATTTT. This chain uses TRBV19 with TRBJ1-5, with a tentative D call TRBD1 (6 bases). Germline CDR1 reads LNHDA; CDR2 reads SQIVND (reference sequence). V was pared by 5 bases and J by 3 bases, with 14 bases between. The CDR3 is made up of 15 amino acids. Complete variable domain (other parts from reference TRBV19 and TRBJ1-5): DGGITQSPKYLFRKEGQNVTLSCEQNLNHDAMYWYRQDPGQGLRLIYYSQIVNDFQKGDIAEGYSVSREKKESFPLTVTSAQKNPTAFYLCASSSPGQNNQPQHFGDGTRLSIL.

The J gene is TRBJ2-2, the V gene TRBV7-9; 16 bases agree with TRBD2. Per the germline V gene, CDR1 is SEHNR and CDR2 is FQNEAQ (reference sequence). CDR3 length: 18 residues. V dropped 5 bases and J dropped 4; count of bases not matched to a gene: 7. CDR3 in amino acids: CASSPGTSGRARTGELFF. In DNA, the CDR3 is TGTGCCAGCAGCCCCGGGACTAGCGGGAGGGCCCGCACCGGGGAGCTGTTTTTT.

V and J are TRBV7-2 and TRBJ1-5; maybe TRBD1 (6 bases). Germline assignment: CDR1 SGHTA and CDR2 FQGNSA. V was cut by 2 bases and J by 5 bases, with 25 bases left in between. The CDR3 has 19 residues. The DNA for the CDR3 is TGTGCCAGCAGCTTAATCGGCAACTTGGGGGTGGGGGCTGATCAGCCCCAGCATTTT. It specifies CASSLIGNLGVGADQPQHF.

The chain uses TRBV15 and TRBJ1-3; D perhaps matches TRBD1 (5 bases). The CDR3 spans 16 residues. V was clipped by 6 bases and J by 1 base, with 16 bases between them. The germline gives CDR1 LNHNV, CDR2 YYDKDF (reference sequence). For the CDR3, the DNA is TGTGCCACCAGGCGGGACGGCCGGGGATCTGGAAACACCATATATTTT. It yields the protein CATRRDGRGSGNTIYF.

This clone was seen once. This chain uses TRBV5-6 with TRBJ1-6, with 7 bases aligning to TRBD1. The V gene end was trimmed by 2 bases and the J gene end by 5 bases; junction bases not matched to a gene: 4. Germline loops: CDR1 SGHDT, CDR2 YYEEEE. CDR3 size: 15 residues. The CDR3 DNA is TGTGCCAGCAGCTTAGGAGACAGGGATAATTCACCCCTCCACTTT. Encoded protein: CASSLGDRDNSPLHF.

The V call is TRBV13, the J call TRBJ2-1; 9 nucleotides match TRBD1. V lost 4 bases to trimming and J lost 3 bases; unmatched junction nucleotides: 7. The CDR3 extends over 16 amino acids. Looked up from germline, CDR1 is PRHDT and CDR2 is FYEKMQ (reference sequence). The CDR3 protein is CASSSLGQGGYNEQFF. CDR3 bases: TGTGCCAGCAGCTCACTGGGACAGGGAGGCTACAATGAGCAGTTCTTC. Full variable domain (outside the CDR3, taken from reference TRBV13 and TRBJ2-1): AAGVIQSPRHLIKEKRETATLKCYPIPRHDTVYWYQQGPGQDPQFLISFYEKMQSDKGSIPDRFSAQQFSDYHSELNMSSLELGDSALYFCASSSLGQGGYNEQFFGPGTRLTVL.

J is TRBJ1-2 and V is TRBV7-9; D possibly corresponds to TRBD1 (5 bases). This CDR3 has 14 amino acids. Trimming took 5 bases from V and 6 from J, leaving 16 bases between them. Per the germline V gene, CDR1 is SEHNR and CDR2 is FQNEAQ (reference sequence). The CDR3 here is CASSGEVPGDGYTF. CDR3 in DNA: TGTGCCAGCAGCGGAGAGGTGCCGGGGGATGGCTACACCTTC.

V usage is TRBV28 and J usage is TRBJ1-5; D unresolved. CDR1 is MDHEN and CDR2 is SYDVKM in the germline V gene. V was trimmed by 6 bases and J by 5 bases, leaving 8 bases between them. CDR3 length: 12 amino acids. CDR3 residues: CASRPGHQPQHF. The CDR3, as DNA: TGTGCCAGCAGGCCGGGTCATCAGCCCCAGCATTTT. Filled out from reference TRBV28 and TRBJ1-5, the complete variable domain reads DVKVTQSSRYLVKRTGEKVFLECVQDMDHENMFWYRQDPGLGLRLIYFSYDVKMKEKGDIPEGYSVSREKKERFSLILESASTNQTSMYLCASRPGHQPQHFGDGTRLSIL.